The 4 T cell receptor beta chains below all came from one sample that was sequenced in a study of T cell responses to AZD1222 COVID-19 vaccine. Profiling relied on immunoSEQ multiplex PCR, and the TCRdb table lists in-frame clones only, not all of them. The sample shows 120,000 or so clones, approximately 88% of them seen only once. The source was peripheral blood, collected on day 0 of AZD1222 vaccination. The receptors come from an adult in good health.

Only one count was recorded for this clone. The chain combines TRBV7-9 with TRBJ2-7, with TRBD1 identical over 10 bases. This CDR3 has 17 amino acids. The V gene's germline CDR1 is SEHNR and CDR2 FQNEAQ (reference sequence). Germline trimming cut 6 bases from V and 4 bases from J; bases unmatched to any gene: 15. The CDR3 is CASRPNEGDRGRYEQYF. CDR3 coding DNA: TGTGCCAGCAGGCCTAACGAGGGGGACAGGGGACGTTACGAGCAGTACTTC.

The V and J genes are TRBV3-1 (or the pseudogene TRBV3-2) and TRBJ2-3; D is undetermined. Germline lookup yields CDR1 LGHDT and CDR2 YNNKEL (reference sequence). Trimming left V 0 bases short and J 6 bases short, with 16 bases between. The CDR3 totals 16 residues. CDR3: CASSQESLFPADTQYF. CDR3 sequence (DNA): TGTGCCAGCAGCCAAGAATCCCTATTCCCCGCGGATACGCAGTATTTT.

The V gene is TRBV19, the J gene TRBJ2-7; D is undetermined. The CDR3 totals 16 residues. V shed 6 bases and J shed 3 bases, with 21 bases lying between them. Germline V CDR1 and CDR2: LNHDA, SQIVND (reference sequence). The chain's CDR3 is CASRADGSGGFYEQYF. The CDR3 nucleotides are TGTGCCAGTAGGGCTGACGGGTCGGGTGGATTCTACGAGCAGTACTTC.

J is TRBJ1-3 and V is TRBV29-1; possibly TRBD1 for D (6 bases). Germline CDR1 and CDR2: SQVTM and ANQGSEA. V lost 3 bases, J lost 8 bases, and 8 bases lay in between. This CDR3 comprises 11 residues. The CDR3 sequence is CSVDSGDTIYF. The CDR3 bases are TGCAGCGTTGATTCAGGGGACACCATATATTTT. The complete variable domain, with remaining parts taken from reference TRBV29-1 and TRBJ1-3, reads SAVISQKPSRDICQRGTSLTIQCQVDSQVTMMFWYRQQPGQSLTLIATANQGSEATYESGFVIDKFPISRPNLTFSTLTVSNMSPEDSSIYLCSVDSGDTIYFGEGSWLTVV.